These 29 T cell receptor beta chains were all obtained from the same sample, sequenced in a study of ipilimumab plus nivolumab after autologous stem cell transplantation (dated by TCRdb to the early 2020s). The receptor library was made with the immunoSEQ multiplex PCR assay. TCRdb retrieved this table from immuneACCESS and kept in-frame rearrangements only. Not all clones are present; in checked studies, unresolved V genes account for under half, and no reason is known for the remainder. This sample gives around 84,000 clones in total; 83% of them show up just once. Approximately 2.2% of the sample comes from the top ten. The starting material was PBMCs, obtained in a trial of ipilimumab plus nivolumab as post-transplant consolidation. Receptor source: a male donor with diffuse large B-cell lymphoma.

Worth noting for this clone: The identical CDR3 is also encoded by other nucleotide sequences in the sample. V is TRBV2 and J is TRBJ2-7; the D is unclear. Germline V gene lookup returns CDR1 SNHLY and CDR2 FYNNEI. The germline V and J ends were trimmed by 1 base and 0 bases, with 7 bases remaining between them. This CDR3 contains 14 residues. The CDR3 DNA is TGTGCCAGCAGTGAAGGGTCCCTCTCCTACGAGCAGTACTTC. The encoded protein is CASSEGSLSYEQYF.

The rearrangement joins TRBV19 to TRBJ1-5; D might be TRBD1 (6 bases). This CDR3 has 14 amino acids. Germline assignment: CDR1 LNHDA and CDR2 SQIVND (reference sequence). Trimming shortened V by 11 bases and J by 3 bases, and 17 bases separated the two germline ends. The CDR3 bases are TGTGCCTCTAGGGGCCCAGGGGTCAATCAGCCCCAGCATTTT. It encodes CASRGPGVNQPQHF.

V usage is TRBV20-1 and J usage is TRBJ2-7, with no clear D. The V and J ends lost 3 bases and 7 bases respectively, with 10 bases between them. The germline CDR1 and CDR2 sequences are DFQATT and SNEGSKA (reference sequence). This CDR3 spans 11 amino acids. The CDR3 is CSASTSGEQYF. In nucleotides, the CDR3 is TGCAGTGCTAGTACTTCAGGAGAGCAGTACTTC.

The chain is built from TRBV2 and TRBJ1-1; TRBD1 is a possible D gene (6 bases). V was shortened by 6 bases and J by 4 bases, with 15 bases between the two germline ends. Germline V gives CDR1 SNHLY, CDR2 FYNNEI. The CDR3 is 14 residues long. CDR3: CASSPTGYGTEAFF. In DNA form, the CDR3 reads TGTGCCAGCAGCCCTACAGGGTACGGCACTGAAGCTTTCTTT.

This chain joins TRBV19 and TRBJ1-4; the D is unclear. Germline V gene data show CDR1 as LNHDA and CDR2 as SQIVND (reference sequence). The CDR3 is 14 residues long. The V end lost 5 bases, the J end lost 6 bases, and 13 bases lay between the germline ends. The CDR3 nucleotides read TGTGCCAGTAGTCGGGCGGCGCCGGATGAAAAACTGTTTTTT. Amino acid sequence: CASSRAAPDEKLFF.

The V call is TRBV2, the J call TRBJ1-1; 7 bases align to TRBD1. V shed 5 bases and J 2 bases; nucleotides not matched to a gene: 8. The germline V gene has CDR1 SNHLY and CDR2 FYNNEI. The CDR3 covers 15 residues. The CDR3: CASSLSGTVNTEAFF. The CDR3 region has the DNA TGTGCCAGCAGTCTCTCAGGGACAGTTAACACTGAAGCTTTCTTT.

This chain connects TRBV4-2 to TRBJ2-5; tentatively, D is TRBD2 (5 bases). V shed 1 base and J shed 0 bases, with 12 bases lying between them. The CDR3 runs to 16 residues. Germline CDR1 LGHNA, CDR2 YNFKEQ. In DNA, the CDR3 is TGTGCCAGCAGCCAAGTACTAGGGTGGGACCAAGAGACCCAGTACTTC. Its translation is CASSQVLGWDQETQYF.

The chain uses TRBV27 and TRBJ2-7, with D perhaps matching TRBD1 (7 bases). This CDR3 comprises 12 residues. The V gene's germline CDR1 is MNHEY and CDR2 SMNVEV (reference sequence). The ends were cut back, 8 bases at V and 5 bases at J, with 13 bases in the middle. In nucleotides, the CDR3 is TGTGCCAGCTCTGGAGGGGGCCACGAGCAGTACTTC. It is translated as CASSGGGHEQYF.

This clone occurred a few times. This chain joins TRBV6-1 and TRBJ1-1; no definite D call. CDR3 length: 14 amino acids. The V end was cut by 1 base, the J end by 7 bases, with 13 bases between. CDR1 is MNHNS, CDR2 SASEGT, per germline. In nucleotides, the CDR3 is TGTGCCAGCAGTGAAGGGCGACGGATAAGTGAAGCTTTCTTT. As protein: CASSEGRRISEAFF.

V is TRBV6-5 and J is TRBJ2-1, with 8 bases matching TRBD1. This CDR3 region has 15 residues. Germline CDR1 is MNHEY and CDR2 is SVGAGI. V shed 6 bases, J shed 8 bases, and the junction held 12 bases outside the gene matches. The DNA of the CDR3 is TGTGCCAGCAGCAAGAAGGGACAGGATTATTATGAGCAGTTCTTC. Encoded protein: CASSKKGQDYYEQFF.

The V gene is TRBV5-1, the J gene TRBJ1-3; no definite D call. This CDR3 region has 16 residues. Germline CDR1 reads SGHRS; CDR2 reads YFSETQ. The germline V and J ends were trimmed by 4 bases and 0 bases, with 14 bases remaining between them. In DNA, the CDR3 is TGCGCCAGCAGCCCAGACATGGGGAACTCTGGAAACACCATATATTTT. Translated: CASSPDMGNSGNTIYF.

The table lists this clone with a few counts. CDR3 DNA sequence: TGTGCCAGCAGTTACAGGACAGGGAAGATGAACACTGAAGCTTTCTTT. It specifies CASSYRTGKMNTEAFF. The chain employs TRBV6-5 and TRBJ1-1; 8 bases are shared with TRBD1. V lost 2 bases to trimming and J lost 0 bases; unmatched junction nucleotides: 5. Looked up from germline, CDR1 is MNHEY and CDR2 is SVGAGI. This CDR3 comprises 16 residues.

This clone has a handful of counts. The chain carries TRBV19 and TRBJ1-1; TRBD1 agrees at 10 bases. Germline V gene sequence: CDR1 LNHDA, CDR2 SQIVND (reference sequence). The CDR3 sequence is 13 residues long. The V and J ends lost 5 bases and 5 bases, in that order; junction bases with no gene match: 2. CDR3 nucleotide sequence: TGTGCCAGTAGTGACAGGGGGCGGACTGAAGCTTTCTTT. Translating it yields CASSDRGRTEAFF. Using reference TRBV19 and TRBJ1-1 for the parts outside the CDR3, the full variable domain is DGGITQSPKYLFRKEGQNVTLSCEQNLNHDAMYWYRQDPGQGLRLIYYSQIVNDFQKGDIAEGYSVSREKKESFPLTVTSAQKNPTAFYLCASSDRGRTEAFFGQGTRLTVV.

The CDR3 sequence is CASSAWNEQFF. CDR3 DNA sequence: TGTGCCAGCAGCGCTTGGAATGAGCAGTTCTTC. The gene calls are TRBV7-8 and TRBJ2-1; D remains ambiguous. CDR3 size: 11 residues. Germline values: CDR1 SGHVS, CDR2 FQNEAQ. With 5 bases removed from V and 7 bases from J, the gap between germline ends came to 6 bases.

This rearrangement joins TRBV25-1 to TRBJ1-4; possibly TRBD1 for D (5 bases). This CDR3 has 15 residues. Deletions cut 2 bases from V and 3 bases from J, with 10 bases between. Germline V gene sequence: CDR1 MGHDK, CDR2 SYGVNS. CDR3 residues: CASSEQGHPNEKLFF. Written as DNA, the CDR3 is TGTGCCAGCAGTGAACAGGGTCATCCTAATGAAAAACTGTTTTTT. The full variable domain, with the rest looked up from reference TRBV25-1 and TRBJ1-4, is EADIYQTPRYLVIGTGKKITLECSQTMGHDKMYWYQQDPGMELHLIHYSYGVNSTEKGDLSSESTVSRIRTEHFPLTLESARPSHTSQYLCASSEQGHPNEKLFFGSGTQLSVL.

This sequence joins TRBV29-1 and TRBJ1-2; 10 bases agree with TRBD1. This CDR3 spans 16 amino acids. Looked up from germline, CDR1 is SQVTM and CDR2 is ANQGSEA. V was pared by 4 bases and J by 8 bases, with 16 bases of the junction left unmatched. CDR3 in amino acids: CSVGRSGTGDVRGYTF. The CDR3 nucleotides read TGCAGCGTTGGCCGATCCGGGACAGGGGATGTACGAGGCTACACCTTC.

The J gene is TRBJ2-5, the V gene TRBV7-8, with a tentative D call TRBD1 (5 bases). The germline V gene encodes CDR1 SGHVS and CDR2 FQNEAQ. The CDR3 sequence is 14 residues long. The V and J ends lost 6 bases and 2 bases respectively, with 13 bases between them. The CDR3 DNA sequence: TGTGCCAGCAGGCGAGAGACAGTGCAAGAGACCCAGTACTTC. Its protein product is CASRRETVQETQYF.

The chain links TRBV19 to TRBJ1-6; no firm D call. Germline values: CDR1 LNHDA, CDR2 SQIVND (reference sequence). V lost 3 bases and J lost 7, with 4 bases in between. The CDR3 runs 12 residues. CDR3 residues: CASSIGNSPLHF. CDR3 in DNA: TGTGCCAGTAGTATCGGAAATTCACCCCTCCACTTT.

The CDR3 sequence: CAWSVGRYEKLFF. Written as DNA, the CDR3 is TGTGCCTGGAGCGTCGGACGGTACGAAAAACTGTTTTTT. The rearrangement joins TRBV30 to TRBJ1-4; D remains unclear. Germline assignment: CDR1 GTSNPN and CDR2 SVGIG (reference sequence). V lost 3 bases to trimming and J lost 8 bases, with 13 bases between them. The CDR3 consists of 13 residues. Looking up the rest from reference TRBV30 and TRBJ1-4 gives the full variable domain: SQTIHQWPATLVQPVGSPLSLECTVEGTSNPNLYWYRQAAGRGLQLLFYSVGIGQISSEVPQNLSASRPQDRQFILSSKKLLLSDSGFYLCAWSVGRYEKLFFGSGTQLSVL.

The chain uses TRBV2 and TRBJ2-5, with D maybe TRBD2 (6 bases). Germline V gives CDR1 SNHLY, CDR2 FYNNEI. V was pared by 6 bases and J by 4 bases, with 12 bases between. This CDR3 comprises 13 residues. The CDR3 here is CASSRDLTETQYF. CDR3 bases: TGTGCCAGCAGCAGGGACTTGACAGAGACCCAGTACTTC.

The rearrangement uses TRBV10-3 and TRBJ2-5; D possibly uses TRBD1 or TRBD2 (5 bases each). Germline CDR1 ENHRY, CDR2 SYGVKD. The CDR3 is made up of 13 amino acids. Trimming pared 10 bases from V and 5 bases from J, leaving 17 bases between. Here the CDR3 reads CATNPREQETQYF. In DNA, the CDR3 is TGTGCCACCAACCCCAGGGAGCAGGAGACCCAGTACTTC.

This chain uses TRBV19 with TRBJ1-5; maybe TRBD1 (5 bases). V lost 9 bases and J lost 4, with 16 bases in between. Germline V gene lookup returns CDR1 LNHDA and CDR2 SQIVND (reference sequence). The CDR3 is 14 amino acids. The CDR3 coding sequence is TGTGCCAGCGATAGGGGACGGCTAAATCAGCCCCAGCATTTT. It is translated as CASDRGRLNQPQHF.

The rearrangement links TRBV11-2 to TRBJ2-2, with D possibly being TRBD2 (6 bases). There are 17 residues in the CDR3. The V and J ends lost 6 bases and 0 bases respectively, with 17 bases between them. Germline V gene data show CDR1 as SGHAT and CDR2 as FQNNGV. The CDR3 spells CASSRGGGASNTGELFF. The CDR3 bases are TGTGCCAGCAGTCGGGGCGGCGGGGCGTCGAACACCGGGGAGCTGTTTTTT.

CDR3 coding DNA: TGTGCCAGTAGGCCCCTCTTCGGCGGCGAGCAGTACTTC. It translates to CASRPLFGGEQYF. The chain couples TRBV19 to TRBJ2-7; D is undetermined. The CDR3 runs to 13 residues. Germline CDR1 is LNHDA and CDR2 is SQIVND (reference sequence). V was cut by 6 bases and J by 6 bases, with 15 bases left in between.

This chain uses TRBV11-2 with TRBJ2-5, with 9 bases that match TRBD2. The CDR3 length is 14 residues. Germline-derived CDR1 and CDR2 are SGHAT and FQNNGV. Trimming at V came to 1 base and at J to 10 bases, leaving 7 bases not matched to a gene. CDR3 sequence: CASSLAFSGGSQYF. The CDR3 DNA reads TGTGCCAGCAGCTTAGCGTTTAGCGGGGGAAGCCAGTACTTC.

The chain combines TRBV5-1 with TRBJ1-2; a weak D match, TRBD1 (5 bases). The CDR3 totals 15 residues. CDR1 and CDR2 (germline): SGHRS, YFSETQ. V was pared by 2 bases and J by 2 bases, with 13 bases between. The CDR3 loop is CASSFVARENYGYTF. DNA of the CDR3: TGCGCCAGCAGCTTCGTGGCCAGGGAGAACTATGGCTACACCTTC.

The CDR3 region is CASSFLRISYEQYF. DNA for the CDR3: TGTGCCAGCAGCTTCTTACGGATATCCTACGAGCAGTACTTC. This chain connects TRBV5-5 to TRBJ2-7; D gene ambiguous. The V gene's germline CDR1 is SGHKS and CDR2 YYEKEE (reference sequence). CDR3 length: 14 residues. V was clipped by 2 bases and J by 1 base, with 10 bases between them.

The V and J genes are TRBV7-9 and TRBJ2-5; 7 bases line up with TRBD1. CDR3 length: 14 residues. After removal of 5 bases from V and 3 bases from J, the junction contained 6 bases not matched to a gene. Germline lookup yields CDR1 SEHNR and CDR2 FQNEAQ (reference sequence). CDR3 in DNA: TGTGCCAGCAGCCCAAGGGACAGCAAAGAGACCCAGTACTTC. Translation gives CASSPRDSKETQYF.

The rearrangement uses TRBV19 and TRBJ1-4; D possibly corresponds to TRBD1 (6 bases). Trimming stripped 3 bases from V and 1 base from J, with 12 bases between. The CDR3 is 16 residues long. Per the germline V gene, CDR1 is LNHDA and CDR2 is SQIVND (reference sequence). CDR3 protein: CASSILQGGTNEKLFF. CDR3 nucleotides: TGTGCCAGTAGTATCCTACAGGGTGGAACTAATGAAAAACTGTTTTTT. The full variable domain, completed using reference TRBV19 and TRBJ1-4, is DGGITQSPKYLFRKEGQNVTLSCEQNLNHDAMYWYRQDPGQGLRLIYYSQIVNDFQKGDIAEGYSVSREKKESFPLTVTSAQKNPTAFYLCASSILQGGTNEKLFFGSGTQLSVL.